Below are 6 T cell receptor beta chains sequenced from a single sample in a study of blood T cells in healthy people across ages. A J-beta primer mix and a sample-barcoded 5' primer were used in a second PCR of roughly 6 to 11 cycles. TCRdb re-called the 5' RACE reads through MiXCR, storing one row per CDR3 protein. The sample includes about 1,600,000 distinct CDR3 sequences, roughly 40% of them seen just once. The sequenced sample was blood. The source is a woman aged 18-29 years in good health.

Regarding this clonotype: A much larger clone is a single base away; this may be a read error. The chain joins TRBV5-1 to TRBJ2-5; no firm D call. CDR3 length: 13 amino acids. The germline V gene has CDR1 SGHRS and CDR2 YFSETQ. This CDR3 reads CASSLATQGTQYF. CDR3 nucleotide sequence: TGCGCCAGCAGCTTGGCTACACAAGGGACCCAGTACTTC.

V and J are TRBV6-5 and TRBJ2-3, with 8 bases fitting TRBD1. Germline-derived CDR1 and CDR2 are MNHEY and SVGAGI. The junction had 9 bases not matched to a gene; V was cut back by 4 bases and J by 3 bases. The CDR3 is 16 amino acids. The CDR3 sequence is CASSFQGAAKTDTQYF. The CDR3 DNA sequence: TGTGCCAGCAGTTTCCAGGGGGCGGCGAAGACAGATACGCAGTATTTT.

The CDR3 here is CASTPRTGLGEQYF. CDR3 sequence (DNA): TGTGCCAGCACCCCCCGGACAGGTCTGGGCGAGCAGTACTTC. The chain employs TRBV3-1 and TRBJ2-5, with TRBD1 matching over 7 bases. The better agreement between TRBJ2-7 and the DNA end casts doubt on the J call. CDR3 size: 14 residues. Germline CDR1 and CDR2: LGHDT and YNNKEL (reference sequence).

This chain connects TRBV18 to TRBJ2-7; 13 bases fit TRBD2. This CDR3 spans 17 amino acids. Germline V lookup: CDR1 KGHSH, CDR2 LQKENI. Germline trimming cut 1 base from V and 4 bases from J; bases unmatched to any gene: 7. The CDR3: CASSPRLGTSGIYEQYF. CDR3 DNA: TGTGCCAGCTCACCACGGTTGGGGACTAGCGGGATATACGAGCAGTACTTC.

This clonotype was detected a few times. The rearrangement uses TRBV4-1 and TRBJ2-1; 8 positions match TRBD1. Germline trimming cut 1 base from V and 8 bases from J; bases unmatched to any gene: 4. The germline CDR1 and CDR2 sequences are MGHRA and YSYEKL. The CDR3 contains 14 residues. CDR3 DNA sequence: TGCGCCAGCAGCCAAGTGACAGGGGAATATGAGCAGTTCTTC. Protein: CASSQVTGEYEQFF.

The V gene is TRBV18, the J gene TRBJ2-5, with a weak D call TRBD2 (6 bases). The assigned J gene may be wrong: the sequence end matches TRBJ2-7 better. Germline V gene sequence: CDR1 KGHSH, CDR2 LQKENI. The CDR3 covers 12 residues. The CDR3 spells CASSPFGGEQYF. The DNA for the CDR3 is TGTGCCAGCTCACCATTCGGGGGCGAGCAGTACTTC.